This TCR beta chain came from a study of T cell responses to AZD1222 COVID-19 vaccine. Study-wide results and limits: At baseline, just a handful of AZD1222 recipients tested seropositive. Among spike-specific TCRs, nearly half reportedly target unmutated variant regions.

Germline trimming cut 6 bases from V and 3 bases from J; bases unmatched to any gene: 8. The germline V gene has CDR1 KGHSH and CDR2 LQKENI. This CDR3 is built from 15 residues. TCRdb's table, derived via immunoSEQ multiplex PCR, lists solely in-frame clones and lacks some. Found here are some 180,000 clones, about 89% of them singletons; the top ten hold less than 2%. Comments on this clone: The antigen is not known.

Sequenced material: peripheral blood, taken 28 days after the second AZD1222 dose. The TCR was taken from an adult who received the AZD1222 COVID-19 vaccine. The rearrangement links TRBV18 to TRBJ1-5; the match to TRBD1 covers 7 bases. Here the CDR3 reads CASSAGDRSNQPQHF. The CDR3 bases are TGTGCCAGCTCGGCGGGGGACAGATCCAATCAGCCCCAGCATTTT.